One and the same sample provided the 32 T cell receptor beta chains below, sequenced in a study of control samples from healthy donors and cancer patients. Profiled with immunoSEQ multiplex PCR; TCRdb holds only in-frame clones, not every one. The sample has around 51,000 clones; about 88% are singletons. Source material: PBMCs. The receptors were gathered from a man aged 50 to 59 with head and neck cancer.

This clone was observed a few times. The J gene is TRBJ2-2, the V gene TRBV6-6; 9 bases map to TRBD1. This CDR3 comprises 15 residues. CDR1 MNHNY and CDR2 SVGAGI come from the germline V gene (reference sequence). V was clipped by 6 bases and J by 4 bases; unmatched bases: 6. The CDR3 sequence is CASSWGQGTTGELFF. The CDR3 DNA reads TGTGCCAGCAGCTGGGGACAGGGAACCACCGGGGAGCTGTTTTTT.

The CDR3 loop is CASRERSVGVRTQYF. The CDR3, as DNA: TGTGCCAGCAGGGAGCGTAGCGTGGGGGTAAGGACCCAGTACTTC. The chain uses TRBV2 and TRBJ2-5; either TRBD1 or TRBD2 may fit D (5 bases each). V was trimmed by 6 bases and J by 7 bases, leaving 21 bases between them. CDR3 length: 15 residues. Germline lookup yields CDR1 SNHLY and CDR2 FYNNEI.

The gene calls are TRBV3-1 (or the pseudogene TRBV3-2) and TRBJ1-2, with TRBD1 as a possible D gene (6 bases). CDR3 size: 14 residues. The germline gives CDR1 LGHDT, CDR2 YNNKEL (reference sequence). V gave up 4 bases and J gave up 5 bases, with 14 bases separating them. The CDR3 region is CASSRRQVSYGYTF. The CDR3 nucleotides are TGTGCCAGCAGCCGCCGACAGGTAAGTTATGGCTACACCTTC.

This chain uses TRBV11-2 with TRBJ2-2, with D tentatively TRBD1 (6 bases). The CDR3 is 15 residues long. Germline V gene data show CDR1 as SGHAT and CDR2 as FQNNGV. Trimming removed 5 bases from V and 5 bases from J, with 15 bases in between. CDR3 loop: CASSGRGKGTGELFF. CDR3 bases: TGTGCCAGCAGCGGTAGGGGGAAGGGGACCGGGGAGCTGTTTTTT. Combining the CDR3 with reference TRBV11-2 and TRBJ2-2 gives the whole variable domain EAGVAQSPRYKIIEKRQSVAFWCNPISGHATLYWYQQILGQGPKLLIQFQNNGVVDDSQLPKDRFSAERLKGVDSTLKIQPAKLEDSAVYLCASSGRGKGTGELFFGEGSRLTVL.

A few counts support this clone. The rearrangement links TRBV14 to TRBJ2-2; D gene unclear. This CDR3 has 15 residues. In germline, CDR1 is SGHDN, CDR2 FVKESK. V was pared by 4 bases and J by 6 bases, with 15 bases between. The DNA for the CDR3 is TGTGCCAGCAGCCTCCAAGCAGTTAGGTCCGGGGAGCTGTTTTTT. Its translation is CASSLQAVRSGELFF.

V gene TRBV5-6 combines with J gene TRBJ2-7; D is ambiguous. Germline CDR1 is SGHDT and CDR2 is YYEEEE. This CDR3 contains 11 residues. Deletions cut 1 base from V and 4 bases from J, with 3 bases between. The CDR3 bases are TGTGCCAGCAGCTTGCAATACGAGCAGTACTTC. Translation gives CASSLQYEQYF.

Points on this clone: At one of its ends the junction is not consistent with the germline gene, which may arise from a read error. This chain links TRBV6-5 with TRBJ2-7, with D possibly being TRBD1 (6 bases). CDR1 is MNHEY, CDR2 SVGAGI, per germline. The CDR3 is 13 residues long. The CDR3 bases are TGTGCCAGCAGTTACTCTACAGGGAACGAGCAGCACTTC. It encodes CASSYSTGNEQHF.

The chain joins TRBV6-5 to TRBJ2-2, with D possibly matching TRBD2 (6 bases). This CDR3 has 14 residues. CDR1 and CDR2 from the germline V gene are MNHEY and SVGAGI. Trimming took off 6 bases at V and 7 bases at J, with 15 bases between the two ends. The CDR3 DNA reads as TGTGCCAGCAGCCGGGACTTTAGAAACGGGGAGCTGTTTTTT. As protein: CASSRDFRNGELFF.

DNA of the CDR3: TGTGCCAGCAGATCGGGACAGGCCACCAGGCAGACCCAGTACTTC. It is translated as CASRSGQATRQTQYF. This rearrangement joins TRBV6-5 to TRBJ2-5; 8 bases map to TRBD1. Germline V gene data show CDR1 as MNHEY and CDR2 as SVGAGI. Losses at the gene ends were 6 bases for V and 6 bases for J; bases not matched to a gene: 12. There are 15 residues in the CDR3.

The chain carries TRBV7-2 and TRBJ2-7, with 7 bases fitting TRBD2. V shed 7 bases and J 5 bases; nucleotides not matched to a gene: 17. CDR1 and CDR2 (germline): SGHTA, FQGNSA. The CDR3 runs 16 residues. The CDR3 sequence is CASIARYWRESDEQYF. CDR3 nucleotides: TGTGCCAGCATCGCGAGGTACTGGCGGGAGTCTGACGAGCAGTACTTC.

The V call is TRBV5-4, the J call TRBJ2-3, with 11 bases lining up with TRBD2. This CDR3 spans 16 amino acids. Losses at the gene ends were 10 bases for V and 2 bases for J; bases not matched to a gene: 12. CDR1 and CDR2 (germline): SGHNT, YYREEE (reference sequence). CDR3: CAVQIAGGPYTDTQYF. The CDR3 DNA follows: TGTGCCGTCCAGATAGCGGGGGGGCCCTACACAGATACGCAGTATTTT. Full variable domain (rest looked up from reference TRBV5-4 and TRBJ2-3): ETGVTQSPTHLIKTRGQQVTLRCSSQSGHNTVSWYQQALGQGPQFIFQYYREEENGRGNFPPRFSGLQFPNYSSELNVNALELDDSALYLCAVQIAGGPYTDTQYFGPGTRLTVL.

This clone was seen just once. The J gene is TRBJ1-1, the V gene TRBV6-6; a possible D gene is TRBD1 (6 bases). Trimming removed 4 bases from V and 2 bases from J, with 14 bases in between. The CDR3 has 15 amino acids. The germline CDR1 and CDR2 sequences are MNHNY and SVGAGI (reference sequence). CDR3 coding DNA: TGTGCCAGCAGTTTAGAGGGACAATACAACACTGAAGCTTTCTTT. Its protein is CASSLEGQYNTEAFF.

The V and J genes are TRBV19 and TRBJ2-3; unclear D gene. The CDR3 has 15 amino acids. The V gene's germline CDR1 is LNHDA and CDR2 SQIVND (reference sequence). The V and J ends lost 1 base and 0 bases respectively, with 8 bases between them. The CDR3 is CASSIAVRSTDTQYF. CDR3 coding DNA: TGTGCCAGTAGTATAGCTGTAAGAAGCACAGATACGCAGTATTTT.

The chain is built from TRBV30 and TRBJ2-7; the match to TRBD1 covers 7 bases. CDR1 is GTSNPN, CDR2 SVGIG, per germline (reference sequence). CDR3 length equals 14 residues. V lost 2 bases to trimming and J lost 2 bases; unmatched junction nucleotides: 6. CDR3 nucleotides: TGTGCCTGGAGTCAGGGGACAGCCACCTACGAGCAGTACTTC. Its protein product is CAWSQGTATYEQYF.

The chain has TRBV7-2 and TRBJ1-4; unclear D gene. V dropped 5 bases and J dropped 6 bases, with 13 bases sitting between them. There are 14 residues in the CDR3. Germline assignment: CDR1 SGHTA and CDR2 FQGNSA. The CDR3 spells CASSPESGDEKLFF. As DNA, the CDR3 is TGTGCCAGCAGCCCTGAAAGCGGCGATGAAAAACTGTTTTTT.

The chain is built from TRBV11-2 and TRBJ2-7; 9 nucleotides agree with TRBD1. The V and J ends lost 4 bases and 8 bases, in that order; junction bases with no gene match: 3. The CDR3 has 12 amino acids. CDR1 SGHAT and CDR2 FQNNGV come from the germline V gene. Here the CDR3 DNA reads TGTGCCAGCAGCTCAAACAGGGGGCAGCAGTACTTC. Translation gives CASSSNRGQQYF.

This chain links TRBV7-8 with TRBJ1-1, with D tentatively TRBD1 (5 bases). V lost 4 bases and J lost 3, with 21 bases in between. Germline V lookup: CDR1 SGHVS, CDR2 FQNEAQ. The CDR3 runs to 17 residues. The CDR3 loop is CASSSRDSSSMDTEAFF. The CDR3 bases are TGTGCCAGCAGCTCCAGGGACTCCAGCTCCATGGACACTGAAGCTTTCTTT.

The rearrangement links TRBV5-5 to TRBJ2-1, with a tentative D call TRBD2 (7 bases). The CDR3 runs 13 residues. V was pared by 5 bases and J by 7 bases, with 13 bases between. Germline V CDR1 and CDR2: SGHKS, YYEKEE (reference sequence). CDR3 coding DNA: TGTGCCAGCAGTACGGGGGGCGGGAATGAGCAGTTCTTC. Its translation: CASSTGGGNEQFF. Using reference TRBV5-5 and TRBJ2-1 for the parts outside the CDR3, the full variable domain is DAGVTQSPTHLIKTRGQQVTLRCSPISGHKSVSWYQQVLGQGPQFIFQYYEKEERGRGNFPDRFSARQFPNYSSELNVNALLLGDSALYLCASSTGGGNEQFFGPGTRLTVL.

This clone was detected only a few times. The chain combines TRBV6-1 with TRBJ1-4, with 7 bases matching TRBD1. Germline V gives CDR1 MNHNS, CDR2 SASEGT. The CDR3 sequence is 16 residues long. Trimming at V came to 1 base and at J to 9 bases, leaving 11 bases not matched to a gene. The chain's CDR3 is CASSEVAGTGDKKLFF. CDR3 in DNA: TGTGCCAGCAGTGAAGTAGCGGGAACAGGGGATAAAAAACTGTTTTTT.

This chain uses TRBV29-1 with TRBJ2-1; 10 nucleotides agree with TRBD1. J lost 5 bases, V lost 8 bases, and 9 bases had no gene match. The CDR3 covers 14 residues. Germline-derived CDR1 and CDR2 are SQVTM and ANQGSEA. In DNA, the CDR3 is TGCAGCATTAACCGGGACAGGGGAAACAATGAGCAGTTCTTC. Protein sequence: CSINRDRGNNEQFF.

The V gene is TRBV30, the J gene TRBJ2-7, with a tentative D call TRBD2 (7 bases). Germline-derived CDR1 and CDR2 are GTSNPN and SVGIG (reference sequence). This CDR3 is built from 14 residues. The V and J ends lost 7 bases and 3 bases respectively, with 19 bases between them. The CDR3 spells CAYSGASGLYEQYF. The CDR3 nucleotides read TGTGCCTACTCGGGGGCTAGCGGACTCTACGAGCAGTACTTC.

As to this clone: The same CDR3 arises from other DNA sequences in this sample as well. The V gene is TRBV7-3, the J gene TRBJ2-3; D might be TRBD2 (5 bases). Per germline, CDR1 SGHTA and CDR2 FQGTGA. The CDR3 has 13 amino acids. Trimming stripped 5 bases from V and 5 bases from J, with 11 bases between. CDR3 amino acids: CASSPLSGDTQYF. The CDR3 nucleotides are TGTGCCAGCAGCCCTCTCAGCGGAGATACGCAGTATTTT.

The CDR3 coding sequence is TGTGCCAGCAGCCCCATGGGGGGGGACACTGAAGCTTTCTTT. It translates to CASSPMGGDTEAFF. This chain connects TRBV11-3 to TRBJ1-1; TRBD1 might be the D (5 bases). CDR1 and CDR2 from the germline V gene are SGHNT and YENEEA. The CDR3 totals 14 residues. V lost 5 bases, J lost 3 bases, and 13 bases lay in between.

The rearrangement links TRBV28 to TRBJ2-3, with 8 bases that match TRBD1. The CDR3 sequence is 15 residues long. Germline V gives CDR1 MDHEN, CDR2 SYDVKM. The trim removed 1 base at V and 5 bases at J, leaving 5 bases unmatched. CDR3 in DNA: TGTGCCAGCAGTTTATCAGGGGGCAGGGGAGATACGCAGTATTTT. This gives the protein CASSLSGGRGDTQYF. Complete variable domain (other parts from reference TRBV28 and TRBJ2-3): DVKVTQSSRYLVKRTGEKVFLECVQDMDHENMFWYRQDPGLGLRLIYFSYDVKMKEKGDIPEGYSVSREKKERFSLILESASTNQTSMYLCASSLSGGRGDTQYFGPGTRLTVL.

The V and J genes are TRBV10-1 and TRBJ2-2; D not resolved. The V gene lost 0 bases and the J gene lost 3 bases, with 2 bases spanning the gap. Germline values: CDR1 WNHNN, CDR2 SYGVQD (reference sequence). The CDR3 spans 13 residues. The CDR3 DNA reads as TGCGCCAGCAGTGAGTCATACACCGGGGAGCTGTTTTTT. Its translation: CASSESYTGELFF.

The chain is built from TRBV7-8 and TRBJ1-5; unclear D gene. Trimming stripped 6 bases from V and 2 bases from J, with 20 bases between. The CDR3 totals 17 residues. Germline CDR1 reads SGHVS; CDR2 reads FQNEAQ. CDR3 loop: CASSVGRGPPGNQPQHF. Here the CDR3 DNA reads TGTGCCAGCAGTGTAGGCCGGGGTCCCCCAGGCAATCAGCCCCAGCATTTT. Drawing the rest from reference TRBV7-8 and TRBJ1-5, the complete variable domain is GAGVSQSPRYKVAKRGQDVALRCDPISGHVSLFWYQQALGQGPEFLTYFQNEAQLDKSGLPSDRFFAERPEGSVSTLKIQRTQQEDSAVYLCASSVGRGPPGNQPQHFGDGTRLSIL.

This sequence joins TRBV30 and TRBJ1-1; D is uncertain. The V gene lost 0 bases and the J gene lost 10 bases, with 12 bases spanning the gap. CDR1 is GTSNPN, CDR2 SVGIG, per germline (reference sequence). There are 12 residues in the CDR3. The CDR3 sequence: CAWSVPSTRAFF. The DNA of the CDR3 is TGTGCCTGGAGTGTACCAAGTACGAGAGCTTTCTTT.

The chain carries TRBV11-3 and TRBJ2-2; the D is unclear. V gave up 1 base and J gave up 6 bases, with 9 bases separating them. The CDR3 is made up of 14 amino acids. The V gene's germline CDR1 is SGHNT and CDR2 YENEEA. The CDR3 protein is CASSLVSGSGELFF. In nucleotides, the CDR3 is TGTGCCAGCAGCTTAGTTTCTGGTTCCGGGGAGCTGTTTTTT.

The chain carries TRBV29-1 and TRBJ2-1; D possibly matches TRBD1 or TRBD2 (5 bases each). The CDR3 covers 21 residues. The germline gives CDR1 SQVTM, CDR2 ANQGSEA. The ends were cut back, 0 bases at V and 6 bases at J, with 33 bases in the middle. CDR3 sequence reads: CSVEDPIPGALTLPGRNEQFF. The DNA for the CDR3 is TGCAGCGTTGAAGATCCTATACCCGGGGCCTTAACCCTTCCTGGGCGCAATGAGCAGTTCTTC.

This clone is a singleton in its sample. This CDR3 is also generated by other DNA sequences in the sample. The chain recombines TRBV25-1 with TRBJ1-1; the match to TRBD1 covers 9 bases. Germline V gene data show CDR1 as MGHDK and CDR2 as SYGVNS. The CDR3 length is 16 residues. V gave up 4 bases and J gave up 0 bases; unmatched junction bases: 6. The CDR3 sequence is CASSGTGGRLNTEAFF. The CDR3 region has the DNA TGTGCCAGCAGTGGAACAGGGGGCCGCCTGAACACTGAAGCTTTCTTT.

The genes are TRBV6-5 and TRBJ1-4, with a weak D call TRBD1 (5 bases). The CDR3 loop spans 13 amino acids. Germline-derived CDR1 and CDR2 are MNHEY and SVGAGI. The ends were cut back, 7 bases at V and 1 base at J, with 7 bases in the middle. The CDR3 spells CASTGVTNEKLFF. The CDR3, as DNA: TGTGCCAGCACGGGGGTAACTAATGAAAAACTGTTTTTT.

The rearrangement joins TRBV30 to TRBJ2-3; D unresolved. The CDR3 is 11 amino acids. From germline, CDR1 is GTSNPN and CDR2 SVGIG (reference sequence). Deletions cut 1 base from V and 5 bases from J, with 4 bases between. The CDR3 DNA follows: TGTGCCTGGAGTGAGCGAGATACGCAGTATTTT. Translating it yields CAWSERDTQYF.